Below are 3 T cell receptor beta chains sequenced from a single sample in a study of vaccination and CD4 T cells after COVID-19. The Oncomine TCR Beta short-read assay sequenced DNA from cultured CD4+ T cells. TCRdb re-called the PCR reads through MiXCR, storing one row per CDR3 protein. Among 5,000 to 8,000 distinct CDR3 sequences listed, 52% were seen once. Antigens of these TCRs are unknown. Treatment meaning: roughly nine-day PBMC culture with coronavirus spike peptide pools or control peptides (ViraFEST assay). Harvesting of the unexposed donor's CD4+ T cells predated the COVID-19 pandemic (2011-2018). The sample consisted of CD4+ T cells from blood, cultured in vitro. The receptors come from a human donor in good health.

The genes are TRBV19 and TRBJ2-5; TRBD1 agrees at 7 bases. The CDR3 covers 15 residues. The V gene end was trimmed by 9 bases and the J gene end by 3 bases; junction bases not matched to a gene: 13. The germline CDR1 and CDR2 sequences are LNHDA and SQIVND (reference sequence). The chain's CDR3 is CASKLSGTEKETQYF. CDR3 DNA sequence: TGTGCCAGCAAACTCTCCGGGACAGAGAAAGAGACCCAGTACTTC. Based on the CDR3 plus reference TRBV19 and TRBJ2-5, the full variable domain is DGGITQSPKYLFRKEGQNVTLSCEQNLNHDAMYWYRQDPGQGLRLIYYSQIVNDFQKGDIAEGYSVSREKKESFPLTVTSAQKNPTAFYLCASKLSGTEKETQYFGPGTRLLVL.

V usage is TRBV6-1 and J usage is TRBJ1-5; D gene uncertain. CDR1 is MNHNS and CDR2 is SASEGT in the germline V gene. V was cut by 5 bases and J by 3 bases, with 17 bases left in between. This CDR3 has 16 residues. CDR3 protein: CASSTSHISLNQPQHF. DNA of the CDR3: TGTGCCAGCAGTACATCTCATATATCCCTCAATCAGCCCCAGCATTTT.

This clonotype was observed a single time. V is TRBV7-8 and J is TRBJ2-5; D gene unclear. This CDR3 spans 11 amino acids. V gave up 0 bases and J gave up 5 bases, with 1 base separating them. Germline V gene lookup returns CDR1 SGHVS and CDR2 FQNEAQ. CDR3 in amino acids: CASSLAETQYF. Here the CDR3 DNA reads TGTGCCAGCAGCTTAGCGGAGACCCAGTACTTC.